The next 11 T cell receptor beta chains were all read from a single sample in a study of blood T cell repertoires in COVID-19. Repertoires were generated with immunoSEQ multiplex PCR, while TCRdb's copy carries only in-frame clones and drops some. The sample contains approximately 270,000 clones, about 86% of which appear only once. The sample taken for sequencing was peripheral blood. The receptor set was obtained from a man at least 80 years old with acute or convalescent COVID-19.

V is TRBV4-1 and J is TRBJ1-4, with 11 nucleotides matching TRBD1. The V and J ends lost 2 bases and 2 bases, in that order; junction bases with no gene match: 10. Germline CDR1 reads MGHRA; CDR2 reads YSYEKL. The CDR3 loop spans 19 amino acids. The CDR3 spells CASSQIQGQGERTNEKLFF. Written as DNA, the CDR3 is TGCGCCAGCAGCCAAATCCAGGGACAGGGGGAACGGACTAATGAAAAACTGTTTTTT.

CDR3 residues: CASSLEGLDPDTQYF. Here the CDR3 DNA reads TGCGCCAGCAGCTTAGAGGGACTAGACCCAGATACGCAGTATTTT. The rearrangement joins TRBV5-1 to TRBJ2-3; 8 bases map to TRBD2. The V gene's germline CDR1 is SGHRS and CDR2 YFSETQ. J lost 4 bases, V lost 2 bases, and 6 bases had no gene match. The CDR3 runs to 15 residues.

This chain links TRBV5-6 with TRBJ1-2; a weak D match, TRBD1 (5 bases). V was clipped by 8 bases and J by 7 bases, with 18 bases between them. CDR1 is SGHDT and CDR2 is YYEEEE in the germline V gene. There are 13 residues in the CDR3. The CDR3 reads CASLTGPRSGYTF. The CDR3 region has the DNA TGTGCCAGTCTTACAGGCCCGCGGAGTGGCTACACCTTC.

The chain joins TRBV5-4 to TRBJ1-6, with D possibly TRBD1 on 6 matching bases. Trimming removed 4 bases from V and 3 bases from J, with 11 bases in between. The CDR3 is 15 residues long. Looked up from germline, CDR1 is SGHNT and CDR2 is YYREEE (reference sequence). CDR3 bases: TGTGCCAGCAGCGTACAGGGCCACTATAATTCACCCCTCCACTTT. It translates to CASSVQGHYNSPLHF.

As DNA, the CDR3 is TGTGCCAGCAGCCAAGGGACTTCTCAACCAGATACGCAGTATTTT. Its translation is CASSQGTSQPDTQYF. This rearrangement joins TRBV7-9 to TRBJ2-3; D may be TRBD2 (6 bases). This CDR3 comprises 15 residues. Germline CDR1 reads SEHNR; CDR2 reads FQNEAQ (reference sequence). V was clipped by 5 bases and J by 4 bases, with 16 bases between them.

The chain uses TRBV2 and TRBJ2-2; D perhaps matches TRBD1 (6 bases). The CDR3 loop spans 14 amino acids. V was trimmed by 7 bases and J by 5 bases, leaving 14 bases between them. Germline-derived CDR1 and CDR2 are SNHLY and FYNNEI. CDR3 loop: CASTRTAGTGELFF. The CDR3 DNA reads as TGTGCCAGCACAAGGACAGCCGGGACCGGGGAGCTGTTTTTT.

The chain combines TRBV3-1 (or the pseudogene TRBV3-2) with TRBJ2-7; perhaps TRBD1 as D (6 bases). V shed 1 base and J shed 8 bases, with 15 bases lying between them. This CDR3 has 14 residues. The germline gives CDR1 LGHDT, CDR2 YNNKEL (reference sequence). This chain's CDR3 is CASSQGLQGVQQYF. CDR3 DNA: TGTGCCAGCAGCCAAGGTTTACAGGGTGTACAGCAGTACTTC.

In regard to this clone: At the DNA level, this CDR3 is encoded by other sequences in the same sample as well. This rearrangement joins TRBV19 to TRBJ1-1; possible D gene TRBD1, 6 bases. CDR3 length equals 13 residues. Germline CDR1 is LNHDA and CDR2 is SQIVND (reference sequence). The germline V and J ends were trimmed by 4 bases and 4 bases, with 10 bases remaining between them. CDR3 nucleotides: TGTGCCAGTAGTAGCCAGGGGCGCACTGAAGCTTTCTTT. It encodes CASSSQGRTEAFF.

The chain recombines TRBV12-3 or TRBV12-4 with TRBJ1-1; D uncertain. Trimming left V 10 bases short and J 4 bases short, with 13 bases between. The length of the CDR3 is 12 residues. The CDR3 DNA is TGTGCCACCAAAAAACGGGTCACTGAAGCTTTCTTT. It codes for CATKKRVTEAFF.

This clone was seen once. Just one base apart from a much larger clone, this may be a read error. The J gene is TRBJ2-7, the V gene TRBV6-5; 7 bases align to TRBD1. V dropped 6 bases and J dropped 3; count of bases not matched to a gene: 2. This CDR3 comprises 12 residues. Per germline, CDR1 MNHEY and CDR2 SVGAGI. Here the CDR3 DNA reads TGTGCCAGCAGCTCAGGGGGCTACGAGCAGTACTTC. It codes for CASSSGGYEQYF.

The chain has TRBV11-1 and TRBJ2-7, with TRBD1 matching over 8 bases. J gave up 2 bases and V 4 bases, and 7 bases lay outside the gene matches. The germline gives CDR1 SGHAT, CDR2 FQDESV (reference sequence). The CDR3 sequence is 15 residues long. DNA for the CDR3: TGTGCCAGCAGCTCTTACGGACAGGGAGCCTACGAGCAGTACTTC. Its protein is CASSSYGQGAYEQYF.